This is a list of T cell receptor beta chains from one sample in a study of neurological immune-mediated disorders. TCRdb reprocessed the 5' RACE reads via MiXCR and lists one record per CDR3 protein. The table lists roughly 41,000 distinct CDR3 sequences, roughly 2% of them singletons. The source material was PBMCs. The source of these receptors is a woman in her forties with multiple sclerosis. Both conserved end residues are part of each CDR3. D genes are given only for firm matches. Clone size, where shown, is once, few, many, or a class for clones that have expanded.

CDR3 protein: CASRGTRSSYNEQFF
CDR3 DNA: TGTGCCAGCAGAGGGACACGGAGCTCCTACAATGAGCAGTTCTTC
D gene: -
V gene: TRBV5-6
J gene: TRBJ2-1
clone size: many

CDR3 protein: CSVDWDYWKGLNGYTF
CDR3 DNA: TGCAGCGTTGATTGGGACTATTGGAAGGGTTTAAATGGCTACACCTTC
D gene: -
V gene: TRBV29-1
J gene: TRBJ1-2
clone size: many

CDR3 protein: CASSLGFPYNEQFF
CDR3 DNA: TGCGCCAGCAGCTTGGGCTTTCCCTACAATGAGCAGTTCTTC
D gene: -
V gene: TRBV5-1
J gene: TRBJ2-1
clone size: medium-sized

CDR3 protein: CSAVDPSGHEQYF
CDR3 DNA: TGCAGTGCTGTCGACCCCTCGGGGCACGAGCAGTACTTC
D gene: -
V gene: TRBV20-1
J gene: TRBJ2-7
clone size: many

CDR3 protein: CASSSGTSGGTDTQYF
CDR3 DNA: TGCGCCAGCAGCTCCGGGACTAGCGGGGGCACAGATACGCAGTATTTT
D gene: TRBD2
V gene: TRBV5-1
J gene: TRBJ2-3
clone size: many

CDR3 protein: CAIGAGRRVDGYTF
CDR3 DNA: TGTGCCATAGGGGCGGGAAGGCGGGTCGACGGCTACACCTTC
D gene: -
V gene: TRBV12-3/TRBV12-4
J gene: TRBJ1-2
clone size: many

CDR3 protein: CASSPMANTEAFF
CDR3 DNA: TGCGCCAGCAGCCCCATGGCGAACACTGAAGCTTTCTTT
D gene: -
V gene: TRBV5-1
J gene: TRBJ1-1
clone size: many

CDR3 protein: CASSQTVTDTQYF
CDR3 DNA: TGTGCCAGCAGTCAGACAGTCACAGATACGCAGTATTTT
D gene: -
V gene: TRBV6-6
J gene: TRBJ2-3
clone size: -

CDR3 protein: CASSPRLQWGNTEAFF
CDR3 DNA: TGCGCCAGCAGCCCCCGACTCCAATGGGGGAACACTGAAGCTTTCTTT
D gene: -
V gene: TRBV4-1
J gene: TRBJ1-1
clone size: many

CDR3 protein: CAIAPGDQETQYF
CDR3 DNA: TGTGCCATCGCCCCCGGGGACCAAGAGACCCAGTACTTC
D gene: -
V gene: TRBV10-3
J gene: TRBJ2-5
clone size: many

CDR3 protein: CASSGPRSPLHF
CDR3 DNA: TGTGCCAGCAGTGGCCCCCGTTCACCCCTCCACTTT
D gene: -
V gene: TRBV12-3/TRBV12-4
J gene: TRBJ1-6
clone size: few

CDR3 protein: CASSLDRSSYNEQFF
CDR3 DNA: TGCGCCAGCAGCTTGGATCGGAGTAGTTACAATGAGCAGTTCTTC
D gene: -
V gene: TRBV5-1
J gene: TRBJ2-1
clone size: many

CDR3 protein: CASSQGSGERWNEKLFF
CDR3 DNA: TGTGCCAGCAGCCAAGGGTCGGGGGAACGGTGGAATGAAAAACTGTTTTTT
D gene: -
V gene: TRBV4-2
J gene: TRBJ1-4
clone size: many

CDR3 protein: CAISESLRRVTDTQYF
CDR3 DNA: TGTGCCATCAGTGAGTCTTTGCGGAGGGTGACAGATACGCAGTATTTT
D gene: -
V gene: TRBV10-3
J gene: TRBJ2-3
clone size: many

CDR3 protein: CSAQPGQGSLTQYF
CDR3 DNA: TGCAGTGCCCAGCCGGGACAGGGGTCCCTTACGCAGTATTTT
D gene: TRBD1
V gene: TRBV20-1
J gene: TRBJ2-3
clone size: many

CDR3 protein: CSASSQPGIDQPQHF
CDR3 DNA: TGCAGTGCTAGTAGTCAACCGGGGATCGATCAGCCCCAGCATTTT
D gene: -
V gene: TRBV20-1
J gene: TRBJ1-5
clone size: many

CDR3 protein: CSARQGAGEQYF
CDR3 DNA: TGCAGTGCACGGCAGGGGGCTGGCGAGCAGTACTTC
D gene: TRBD1
V gene: TRBV20-1
J gene: TRBJ2-7
clone size: many

CDR3 protein: CSARPDLDEQFF
CDR3 DNA: TGCAGCGCCCGTCCGGATCTGGATGAGCAGTTCTTC
D gene: -
V gene: TRBV29-1
J gene: TRBJ2-1
clone size: many

CDR3 protein: CASSLGTGPGVYGYTF
CDR3 DNA: TGTGCCAGCAGCTTAGGTACCGGGCCGGGGGTCTATGGCTACACCTTC
D gene: -
V gene: TRBV7-6
J gene: TRBJ1-2
clone size: -

CDR3 protein: CATSRNSNEKLFF
CDR3 DNA: TGTGCCACCAGCAGGAACTCTAATGAAAAACTGTTTTTT
D gene: -
V gene: TRBV15
J gene: TRBJ1-4
clone size: many

CDR3 protein: CASSQDTAEAFF
CDR3 DNA: TGTGCCAGCAGCCAAGACACGGCTGAAGCTTTCTTT
D gene: -
V gene: TRBV14
J gene: TRBJ1-1
clone size: many

CDR3 protein: CASSYDLLALNEQFF
CDR3 DNA: TGTGCCAGCAGTTACGACCTTCTAGCCTTGAATGAGCAGTTCTTC
D gene: -
V gene: TRBV6-5
J gene: TRBJ2-1
clone size: many

CDR3 protein: CATSDSLTSDEQFF
CDR3 DNA: TGTGCCACCAGTGATTCCCTGACTAGCGATGAGCAGTTCTTC
D gene: TRBD2
V gene: TRBV24-1
J gene: TRBJ2-1
clone size: many

CDR3 protein: CASSEVGYGYTF
CDR3 DNA: TGTGCCAGCAGTGAAGTAGGGTATGGCTACACCTTC
D gene: -
V gene: TRBV6-1
J gene: TRBJ1-2
clone size: many

CDR3 protein: CSVEVFGYGYTF
CDR3 DNA: TGCAGCGTTGAAGTTTTTGGGTATGGCTACACCTTC
D gene: -
V gene: TRBV29-1
J gene: TRBJ1-2
clone size: few

CDR3 protein: CASSLGTGDGHEQFF
CDR3 DNA: TGTGCCAGCAGCTTGGGGACAGGGGATGGACATGAGCAGTTCTTC
D gene: TRBD1
V gene: TRBV7-8
J gene: TRBJ2-1
clone size: many

CDR3 protein: CASSLPGQPQHF
CDR3 DNA: TGTGCCAGCAGCCTGCCGGGTCAGCCCCAGCATTTT
D gene: -
V gene: TRBV3-1
J gene: TRBJ1-5
clone size: many

CDR3 protein: CATSRDFETQYF
CDR3 DNA: TGTGCCACCAGCAGAGATTTTGAGACCCAGTACTTC
D gene: -
V gene: TRBV15
J gene: TRBJ2-5
clone size: -

CDR3 protein: CASSSGGYNSTLNF
CDR3 DNA: TGTGCCAGCAGCTCAGGGGGCTATAATTCAACCCTCAACTTT
D gene: TRBD1
V gene: TRBV5-5
J gene: TRBJ1-6
clone size: -

CDR3 protein: CASSEGGGLAATEQYF
CDR3 DNA: TGTGCCAGCAGCGAGGGGGGGGGACTAGCAGCGACCGAGCAGTACTTC
D gene: TRBD2
V gene: TRBV9
J gene: TRBJ2-7
clone size: many

CDR3 protein: CASSSPRQGWDQYF
CDR3 DNA: TGTGCCAGCAGCTCCCCCCGCCAGGGATGGGATCAGTATTTT
D gene: -
V gene: TRBV7-8
J gene: TRBJ2-3
clone size: many

CDR3 protein: CATSDFRNEAFF
CDR3 DNA: TGTGCCACCAGTGATTTCCGGAACGAGGCTTTCTTT
D gene: -
V gene: TRBV24-1
J gene: TRBJ1-1
clone size: many

CDR3 protein: CSAPHHITGELFF
CDR3 DNA: TGCAGTGCACCACATCACATCACCGGGGAGCTGTTTTTT
D gene: -
V gene: TRBV20-1
J gene: TRBJ2-2
clone size: many

CDR3 protein: CASSSIIGVSWEQYF
CDR3 DNA: TGCGCCAGCAGCTCCATTATCGGGGTTTCGTGGGAGCAGTACTTC
D gene: -
V gene: TRBV5-1
J gene: TRBJ2-7
clone size: many

CDR3 protein: CASSYSAPSQGYYGYTF
CDR3 DNA: TGTGCCAGCAGTTACTCGGCCCCCTCGCAGGGTTACTATGGCTACACCTTC
D gene: -
V gene: TRBV6-5
J gene: TRBJ1-2
clone size: many

CDR3 protein: CASSDRANSPLHF
CDR3 DNA: TGTGCCAGCAGCGACAGGGCCAATTCACCCCTCCACTTT
D gene: -
V gene: TRBV9
J gene: TRBJ1-6
clone size: many

CDR3 protein: CAISDILVRGTTGTGELFF
CDR3 DNA: TGTGCCATCAGTGATATATTGGTCAGGGGGACTACCGGCACCGGGGAGCTGTTTTTT
D gene: -
V gene: TRBV10-3
J gene: TRBJ2-2
clone size: many

CDR3 protein: CSARRGTGSRTYEQYF
CDR3 DNA: TGCAGTGCTAGACGAGGGACAGGGAGTAGGACCTACGAGCAGTACTTC
D gene: TRBD1
V gene: TRBV20-1
J gene: TRBJ2-7
clone size: many

CDR3 protein: CASGLRGQGINQPQHF
CDR3 DNA: TGTGCTAGTGGTTTGCGGGGACAGGGGATCAATCAGCCCCAGCATTTT
D gene: TRBD1
V gene: TRBV12-5
J gene: TRBJ1-5
clone size: many

CDR3 protein: CASSAGGARSETQYF
CDR3 DNA: TGTGCCAGCAGCGCCGGGGGGGCGCGGTCAGAGACCCAGTACTTC
D gene: TRBD2
V gene: TRBV9
J gene: TRBJ2-5
clone size: many

CDR3 protein: CSVSDGGRTGELFF
CDR3 DNA: TGCAGTGTTTCGGACGGGGGCCGCACCGGGGAGCTGTTTTTT
D gene: -
V gene: TRBV20-1
J gene: TRBJ2-2
clone size: many

CDR3 protein: CASSLGGTSQPQHF
CDR3 DNA: TGTGCCAGCAGTTTAGGGGGGACGAGCCAGCCCCAGCATTTT
D gene: -
V gene: TRBV12-3/TRBV12-4
J gene: TRBJ1-5
clone size: many

CDR3 protein: CATSRAELWGLDGYTF
CDR3 DNA: TGTGCCACCAGCAGAGCAGAGTTGTGGGGGCTGGATGGCTACACCTTC
D gene: -
V gene: TRBV15
J gene: TRBJ1-2
clone size: many

CDR3 protein: CASSQTTGAHNQPQHF
CDR3 DNA: TGCGCCAGCAGCCAAACTACAGGGGCCCACAATCAGCCCCAGCATTTT
D gene: TRBD1
V gene: TRBV4-1
J gene: TRBJ1-5
clone size: many

CDR3 protein: CASSLGGGIMNTEAFF
CDR3 DNA: TGCGCCAGCAGCTTGGGGGGTGGCATAATGAACACTGAAGCTTTCTTT
D gene: -
V gene: TRBV5-1
J gene: TRBJ1-1
clone size: many

CDR3 protein: CATSALLGEQFF
CDR3 DNA: TGTGCCACCAGCGCCCTTCTTGGAGAGCAGTTCTTC
D gene: -
V gene: TRBV15
J gene: TRBJ2-1
clone size: many

CDR3 protein: CASSGGGEETQYF
CDR3 DNA: TGCGCCAGCAGCGGGGGTGGAGAAGAGACCCAGTACTTC
D gene: -
V gene: TRBV5-1
J gene: TRBJ2-5
clone size: few

CDR3 protein: CASSLGTGAIYEQYF
CDR3 DNA: TGCGCCAGCAGCCTCGGGACAGGGGCGATCTACGAGCAGTACTTC
D gene: TRBD1
V gene: TRBV4-1
J gene: TRBJ2-7
clone size: many

CDR3 protein: CATSSFMGGDEQFF
CDR3 DNA: TGTGCCACCAGCTCATTCATGGGGGGGGATGAGCAGTTCTTC
D gene: TRBD2
V gene: TRBV15
J gene: TRBJ2-1
clone size: many

CDR3 protein: CSARDDPYTQYF
CDR3 DNA: TGCAGTGCTAGAGATGACCCCTATACGCAGTATTTT
D gene: -
V gene: TRBV20-1
J gene: TRBJ2-3
clone size: many

CDR3 protein: CASSLSWVGYEQYF
CDR3 DNA: TGTGCCAGCAGCTTATCTTGGGTTGGCTACGAGCAGTACTTC
D gene: -
V gene: TRBV11-2
J gene: TRBJ2-7
clone size: -

CDR3 protein: CSASHSGGDDIQYF
CDR3 DNA: TGCAGTGCTAGCCATAGCGGGGGGGACGACATTCAGTACTTC
D gene: TRBD2
V gene: TRBV20-1
J gene: TRBJ2-4
clone size: many

CDR3 protein: CASGLTMLGQSYGYTF
CDR3 DNA: TGCGCCAGCGGCCTGACGATGCTTGGGCAGTCCTATGGCTACACCTTC
D gene: -
V gene: TRBV5-1
J gene: TRBJ1-2
clone size: many

CDR3 protein: CSARRLGQLAKNIQYF
CDR3 DNA: TGCAGTGCGAGAAGATTGGGACAGCTAGCCAAAAACATTCAGTACTTC
D gene: TRBD1
V gene: TRBV20-1
J gene: TRBJ2-4
clone size: many

CDR3 protein: CASSSTGSSYEQYF
CDR3 DNA: TGCGCCAGCAGCTCGACAGGGTCCTCCTACGAGCAGTACTTC
D gene: TRBD1
V gene: TRBV5-1
J gene: TRBJ2-7
clone size: many

CDR3 protein: CASSLDPGNAYEQYF
CDR3 DNA: TGTGCCAGCAGCTTAGATCCGGGCAATGCCTACGAGCAGTACTTC
D gene: -
V gene: TRBV7-2
J gene: TRBJ2-7
clone size: many

CDR3 protein: CASSLAARGDEQYF
CDR3 DNA: TGCGCCAGCAGCTTGGCTGCCAGGGGGGACGAGCAGTACTTC
D gene: -
V gene: TRBV5-1
J gene: TRBJ2-7
clone size: many